The entry that follows covers one T cell receptor beta chain sequence. Its antigen is as yet unknown. This sample was included in a study of T cells in Graves' hyperthyroidism and ophthalmopathy. For the study at large: It was at initial diagnosis, before any treatment, that peripheral blood was collected. Overall study results and limits: Ophthalmopathy was distinguished from stable hyperthyroidism by 13 V-J signatures. Expanded thyroid clonotypes (above 0.001) were mostly also found in blood.

Amplification targeted TCR beta CDR3 regions from RNA transcripts. When the TCR CDR3 underwent first-round RT-PCR, the HTBI primer set was used. One entry per CDR3 protein results from TCRdb running MiXCR on the multiplex PCR reads. The sample contains fewer than 450,000 distinct CDR3 sequences, approximately 18% of which appear only once. Clinical symptoms, serum thyroxine and TRAb, thyroid ultrasound and orbital computed tomography together formed the diagnostic basis. Germline V lookup: CDR1 MNHEY, CDR2 SMNVEV (reference sequence). Losses at the gene ends were 5 bases for V and 9 bases for J; bases not matched to a gene: 11. CDR3 size: 14 residues.

The material sequenced was blood. The clonotype comes from a man between 18 and 35 years old with Graves' ophthalmopathy. This chain uses TRBV27 with TRBJ2-5, with TRBD1 matching 8 bases. The CDR3 sequence: CASSTGQGVGAQYF. CDR3 DNA: TGTGCCAGCAGTACCGGACAGGGTGTAGGGGCCCAGTACTTC.